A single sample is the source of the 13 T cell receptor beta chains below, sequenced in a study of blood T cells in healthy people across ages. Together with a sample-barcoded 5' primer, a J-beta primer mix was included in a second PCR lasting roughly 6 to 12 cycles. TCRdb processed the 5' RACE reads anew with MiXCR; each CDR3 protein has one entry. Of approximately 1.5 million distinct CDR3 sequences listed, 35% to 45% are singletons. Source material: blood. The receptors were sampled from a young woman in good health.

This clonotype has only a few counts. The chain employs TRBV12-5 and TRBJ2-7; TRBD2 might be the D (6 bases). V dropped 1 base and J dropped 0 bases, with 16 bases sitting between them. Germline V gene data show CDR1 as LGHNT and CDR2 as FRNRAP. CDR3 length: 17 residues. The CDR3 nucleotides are TGTGCTAGTGGTTTGGATTTTGTAGCGGCGAGCTCCTACGAGCAGTACTTC. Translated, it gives CASGLDFVAASSYEQYF.

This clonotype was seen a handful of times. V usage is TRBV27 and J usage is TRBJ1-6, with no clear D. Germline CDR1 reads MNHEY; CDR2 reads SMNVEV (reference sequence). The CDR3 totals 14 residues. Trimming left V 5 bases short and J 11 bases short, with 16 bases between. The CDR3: CASSERSSATPLHF. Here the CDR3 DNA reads TGTGCCAGCAGTGAAAGGTCTTCTGCGACACCCCTCCACTTT.

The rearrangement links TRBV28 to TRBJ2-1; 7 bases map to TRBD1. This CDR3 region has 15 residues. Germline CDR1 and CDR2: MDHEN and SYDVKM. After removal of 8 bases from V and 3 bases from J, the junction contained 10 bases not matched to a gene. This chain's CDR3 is CASQEPGQNYNEQFF. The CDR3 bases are TGTGCCAGCCAGGAACCGGGACAGAACTACAATGAGCAGTTCTTC.

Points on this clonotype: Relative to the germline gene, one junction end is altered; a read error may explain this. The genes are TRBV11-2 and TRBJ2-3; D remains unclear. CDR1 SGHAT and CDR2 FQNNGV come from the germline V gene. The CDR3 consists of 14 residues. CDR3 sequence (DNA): TGTGCCGGCAGCATTTGGAGAAGCACAGATACGCAGTATTTT. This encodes CAGSIWRSTDTQYF.

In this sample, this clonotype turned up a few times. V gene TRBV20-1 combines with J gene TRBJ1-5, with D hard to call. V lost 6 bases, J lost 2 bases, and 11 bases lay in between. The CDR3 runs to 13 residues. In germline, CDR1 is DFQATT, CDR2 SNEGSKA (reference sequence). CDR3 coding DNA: TGCAGTGCAGCCCTCCGGGGCAATCAGCCCCAGCATTTT. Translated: CSAALRGNQPQHF.

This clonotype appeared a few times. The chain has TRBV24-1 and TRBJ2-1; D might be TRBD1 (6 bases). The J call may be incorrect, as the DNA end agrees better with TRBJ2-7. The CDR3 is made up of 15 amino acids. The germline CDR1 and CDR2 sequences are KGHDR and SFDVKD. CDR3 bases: TGTGCCACCAGTGGGCTGGGACAATTCTACAATGAGCAGTACTTC. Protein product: CATSGLGQFYNEQYF.

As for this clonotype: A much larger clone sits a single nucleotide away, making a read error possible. The CDR3 loop reads CASSPGTAPEKLFF. The CDR3 coding sequence is TGCGCCAGCAGCCCGGGGACGGCCCCCGAAAAACTGTTTTTT. V and J are TRBV4-3 and TRBJ1-4; D perhaps matches TRBD1 (5 bases). Germline values: CDR1 LGHNA, CDR2 YSLEER. The CDR3 runs to 14 residues. Trimming shortened V by 4 bases and J by 8 bases, and 14 bases separated the two germline ends.

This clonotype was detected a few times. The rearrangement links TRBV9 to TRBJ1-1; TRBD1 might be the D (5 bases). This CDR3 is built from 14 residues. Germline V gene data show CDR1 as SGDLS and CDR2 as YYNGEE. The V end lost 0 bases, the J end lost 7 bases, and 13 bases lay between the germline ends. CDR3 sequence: CASSVGGGKSEAFF. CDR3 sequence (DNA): TGTGCCAGCAGCGTAGGTGGGGGGAAGAGTGAAGCTTTCTTT. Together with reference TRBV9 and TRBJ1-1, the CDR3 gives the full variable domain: DSGVTQTPKHLITATGQRVTLRCSPRSGDLSVYWYQQSLDQGLQFLIQYYNGEERAKGNILERFSAQQFPDLHSELNLSSLELGDSALYFCASSVGGGKSEAFFGQGTRLTVV.

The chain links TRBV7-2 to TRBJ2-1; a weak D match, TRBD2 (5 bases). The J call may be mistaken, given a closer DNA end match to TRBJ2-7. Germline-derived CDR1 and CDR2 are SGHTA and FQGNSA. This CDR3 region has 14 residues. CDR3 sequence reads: CASSPTAGNYEQYF. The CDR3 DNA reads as TGTGCCAGCAGTCCCACGGCCGGGAACTACGAGCAGTACTTC.

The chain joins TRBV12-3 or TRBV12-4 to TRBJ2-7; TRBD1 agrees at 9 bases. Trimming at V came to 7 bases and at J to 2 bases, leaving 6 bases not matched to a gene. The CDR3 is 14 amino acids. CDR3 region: CASTRTGVTYEQYF. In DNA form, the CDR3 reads TGTGCCAGCACCAGGACAGGGGTTACCTACGAGCAGTACTTC.

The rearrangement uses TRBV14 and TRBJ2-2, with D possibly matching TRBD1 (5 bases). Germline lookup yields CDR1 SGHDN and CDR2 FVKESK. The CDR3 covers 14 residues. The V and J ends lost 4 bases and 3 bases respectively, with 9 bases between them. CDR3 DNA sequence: TGTGCCAGCAGCCCCCGACAGTACACCGGGGAGCTGTTTTTT. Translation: CASSPRQYTGELFF. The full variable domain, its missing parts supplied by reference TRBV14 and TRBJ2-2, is EAGVTQFPSHSVIEKGQTVTLRCDPISGHDNLYWYRRVMGKEIKFLLHFVKESKQDESGMPNNRFLAERTGGTYSTLKVQPAELEDSGVYFCASSPRQYTGELFFGEGSRLTVL.

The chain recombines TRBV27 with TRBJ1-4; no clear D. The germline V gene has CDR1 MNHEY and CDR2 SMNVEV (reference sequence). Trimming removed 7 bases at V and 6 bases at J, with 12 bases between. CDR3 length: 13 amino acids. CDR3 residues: CASMGWDYEKLFF. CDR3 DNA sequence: TGTGCCAGCATGGGTTGGGATTATGAAAAACTGTTTTTT.

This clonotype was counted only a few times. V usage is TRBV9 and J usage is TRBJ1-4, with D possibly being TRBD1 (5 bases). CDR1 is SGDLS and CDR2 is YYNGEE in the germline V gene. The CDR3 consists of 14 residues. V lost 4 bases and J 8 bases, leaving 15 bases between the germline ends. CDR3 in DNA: TGTGCCAGCAGCCTCGGGACCTTGGGGGAAAAACTGTTTTTT. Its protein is CASSLGTLGEKLFF.